This TCR beta chain was captured by sequencing in a study of cytomegalovirus exposure and HLA in healthy donors. About the research overall: According to later analysis, the same platform produced the roughly 120 validation and around 730 first-cohort repertoires.

On this clone: Its antigen remains unknown.

Germline V lookup: CDR1 SGHKS, CDR2 YYEKEE (reference sequence). J was trimmed by 0 bases and V by 1 base; bases with no gene match: 4. CDR3 length: 15 residues. Study-wide points: Both high specificity and high sensitivity reportedly marked the classifier's diagnosis of cytomegalovirus status. About 150 TCR beta chains were listed as cytomegalovirus-associated. In vitro testing confirmed a few CMV-associated chains as specific for CMV antigens.

Generated by immunoSEQ multiplex PCR, the TCRdb table keeps only in-frame clones and is missing some. The sample includes approximately 180,000 clones, roughly 86% of them seen just once. This chain links TRBV5-5 with TRBJ2-7, with 7 bases identical to TRBD1. This clonotype was obtained from a young man in good health and CMV-seropositive. The sample consisted of PBMCs. The DNA of the CDR3 is TGTGCCAGCAGCTTGTTAAGGGACAGCTCCTACGAGCAGTACTTC. Translation gives CASSLLRDSSYEQYF.